The next 7 T cell receptor beta chains were all read from a single sample in a study of blood T cell repertoires in COVID-19. Data came from immunoSEQ multiplex PCR; TCRdb stores just in-frame clones and leaves some out. The sample contains 500,000 or so clones, about 85% of which appear only once. The sequenced sample was PBMCs or T cells enriched from blood (not recorded which). The receptors were gathered from a woman aged 18-35 years who had recovered from COVID-19.

The V gene is TRBV2, the J gene TRBJ1-5; D is unresolved. Germline assignment: CDR1 SNHLY and CDR2 FYNNEI. This CDR3 has 14 residues. Trimming removed 1 base at V and 4 bases at J, with 8 bases between. This CDR3 is CASSEGDKNQPQHF. For the CDR3, the DNA is TGTGCCAGCAGTGAAGGAGACAAAAATCAGCCCCAGCATTTT.

CDR3 nucleotide sequence: TGTGCCAGCAGCTGGGAGGGGGGGCGGACTTCACCCCTCCACTTT. Its translation: CASSWEGGRTSPLHF. The chain joins TRBV28 to TRBJ1-6; tentatively, D is TRBD1 (6 bases). Germline V gene lookup returns CDR1 MDHEN and CDR2 SYDVKM. The CDR3 extends over 15 amino acids. Trimming cost V 6 bases and J 9 bases, with 18 bases left between them. The whole variable domain, remainder taken from reference TRBV28 and TRBJ1-6, is DVKVTQSSRYLVKRTGEKVFLECVQDMDHENMFWYRQDPGLGLRLIYFSYDVKMKEKGDIPEGYSVSREKKERFSLILESASTNQTSMYLCASSWEGGRTSPLHFGNGTRLTVT.

In nucleotides, the CDR3 is TGTGCCAGCAGGCTACGTCCTAGTATCGAGACCCAGTACTTC. Translating it yields CASRLRPSIETQYF. The V gene is TRBV28, the J gene TRBJ2-5, with D hard to call. Germline V CDR1 and CDR2: MDHEN, SYDVKM. The CDR3 runs 14 residues. The V end lost 6 bases, the J end lost 5 bases, and 16 bases lay between the germline ends.

The rearrangement joins TRBV11-3 to TRBJ2-2, with TRBD2 matching over 15 bases. The germline CDR1 and CDR2 sequences are SGHNT and YENEEA. The CDR3 sequence is 19 residues long. V dropped 4 bases and J dropped 6; count of bases not matched to a gene: 12. The CDR3 DNA follows: TGTGCCAGCAGCTCCGGACTAGCGGGGGGGCCCTCCGAGGCCGGGGAGCTGTTTTTT. It translates to CASSSGLAGGPSEAGELFF. Using reference TRBV11-3 and TRBJ2-2 for the parts outside the CDR3, the full variable domain is EAGVVQSPRYKIIEKKQPVAFWCNPISGHNTLYWYLQNLGQGPELLIRYENEEAVDDSQLPKDRFSAERLKGVDSTLKIQPAELGDSAVYLCASSSGLAGGPSEAGELFFGEGSRLTVL.

The DNA for the CDR3 is TGTGCCAGCAGGATGACGACAGGGGCGAACACTGAAGCTTTCTTT. Encoded protein: CASRMTTGANTEAFF. This chain connects TRBV6-5 to TRBJ1-1; 8 bases agree with TRBD1. The germline V gene has CDR1 MNHEY and CDR2 SVGAGI. This CDR3 has 15 residues. The junction had 7 bases not matched to a gene; V was cut back by 6 bases and J by 1 base.

The sample holds one count of this clone. The rearrangement links TRBV7-3 to TRBJ2-5, with 7 bases aligning to TRBD2. The V and J ends lost 5 bases and 0 bases, in that order; junction bases with no gene match: 3. CDR1 and CDR2 (germline): SGHTA, FQGTGA. The CDR3 consists of 14 residues. The CDR3: CASSLRGDQETQYF. DNA for the CDR3: TGTGCCAGCAGCCTCCGGGGGGACCAAGAGACCCAGTACTTC. The variable domain in full, completed from reference TRBV7-3 and TRBJ2-5, reads GAGVSQTPSNKVTEKGKYVELRCDPISGHTALYWYRQSLGQGPEFLIYFQGTGAADDSGLPNDRFFAVRPEGSVSTLKIQRTERGDSAVYLCASSLRGDQETQYFGPGTRLLVL.

The chain recombines TRBV5-4 with TRBJ2-3, with D tentatively TRBD2 (6 bases). Trimming took off 4 bases at V and 2 bases at J, with 20 bases between the two ends. The germline V gene encodes CDR1 SGHNT and CDR2 YYREEE (reference sequence). The CDR3 is 17 amino acids. CDR3 sequence (DNA): TGTGCCAGCAGCGCCCGAGGAGCGGGTCACTACACAGATACGCAGTATTTT. This codes for CASSARGAGHYTDTQYF.